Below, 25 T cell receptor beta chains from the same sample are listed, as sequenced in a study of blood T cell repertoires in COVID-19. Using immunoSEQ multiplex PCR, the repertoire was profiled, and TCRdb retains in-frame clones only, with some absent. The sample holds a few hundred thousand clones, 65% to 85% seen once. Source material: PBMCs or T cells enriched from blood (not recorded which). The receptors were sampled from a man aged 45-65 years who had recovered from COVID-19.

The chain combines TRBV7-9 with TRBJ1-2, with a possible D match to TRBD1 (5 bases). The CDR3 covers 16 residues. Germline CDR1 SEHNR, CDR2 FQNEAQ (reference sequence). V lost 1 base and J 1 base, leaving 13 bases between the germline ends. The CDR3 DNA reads TGTGCCAGCAGCTTAGAGCCTAGGGGCATTAACTATGGCTACACCTTC. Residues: CASSLEPRGINYGYTF.

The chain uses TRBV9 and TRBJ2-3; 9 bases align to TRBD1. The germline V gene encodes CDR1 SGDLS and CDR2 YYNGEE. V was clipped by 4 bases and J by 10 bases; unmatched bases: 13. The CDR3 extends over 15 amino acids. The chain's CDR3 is CASSPGTGMKGAQYF. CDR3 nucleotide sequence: TGTGCCAGCAGCCCCGGGACAGGGATGAAAGGTGCGCAGTATTTT.

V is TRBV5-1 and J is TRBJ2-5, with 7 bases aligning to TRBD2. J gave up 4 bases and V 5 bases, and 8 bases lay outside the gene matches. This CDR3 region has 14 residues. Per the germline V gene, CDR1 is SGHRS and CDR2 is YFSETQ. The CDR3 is CASRGREGAETQYF. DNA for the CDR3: TGCGCCAGCAGAGGCAGGGAGGGCGCAGAGACCCAGTACTTC.

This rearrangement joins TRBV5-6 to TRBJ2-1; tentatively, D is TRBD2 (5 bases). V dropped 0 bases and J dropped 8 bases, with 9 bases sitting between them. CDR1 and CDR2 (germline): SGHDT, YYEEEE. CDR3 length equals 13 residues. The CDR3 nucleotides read TGTGCCAGCAGCTTGGGGACTTGGTATGAGCAGTTCTTC. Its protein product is CASSLGTWYEQFF.

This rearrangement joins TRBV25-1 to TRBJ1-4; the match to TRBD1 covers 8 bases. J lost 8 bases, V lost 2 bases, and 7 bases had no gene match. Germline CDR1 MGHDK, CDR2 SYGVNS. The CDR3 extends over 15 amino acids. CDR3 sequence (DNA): TGTGCCAGCAGTGAAGCACAGGGGGGAAGAGAAAAACTGTTTTTT. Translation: CASSEAQGGREKLFF.

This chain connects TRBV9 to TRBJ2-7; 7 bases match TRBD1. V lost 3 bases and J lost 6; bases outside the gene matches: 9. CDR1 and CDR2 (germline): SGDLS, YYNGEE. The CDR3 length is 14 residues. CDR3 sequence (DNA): TGTGCCAGCAGCGCCGGACAGGCAAGAGGCGAGCAGTACTTC. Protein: CASSAGQARGEQYF.

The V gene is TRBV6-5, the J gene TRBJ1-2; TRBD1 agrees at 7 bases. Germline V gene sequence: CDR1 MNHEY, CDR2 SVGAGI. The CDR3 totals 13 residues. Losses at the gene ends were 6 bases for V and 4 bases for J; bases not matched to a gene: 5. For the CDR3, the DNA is TGTGCCAGCAGCTGGGACAGAGCCTATGGCTACACCTTC. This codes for CASSWDRAYGYTF.

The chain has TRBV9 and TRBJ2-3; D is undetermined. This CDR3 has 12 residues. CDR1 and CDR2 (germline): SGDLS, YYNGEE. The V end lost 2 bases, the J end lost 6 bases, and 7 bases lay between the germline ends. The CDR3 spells CASSVNLDTQYF. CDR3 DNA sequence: TGTGCCAGCAGCGTCAACTTGGATACGCAGTATTTT.

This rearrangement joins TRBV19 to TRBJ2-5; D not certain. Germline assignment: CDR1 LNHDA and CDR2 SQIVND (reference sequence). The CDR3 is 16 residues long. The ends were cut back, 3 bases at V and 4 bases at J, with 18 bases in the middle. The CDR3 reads CASSIRFSSSRETQYF. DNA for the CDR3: TGTGCCAGTAGTATTCGCTTCTCCTCCAGTCGAGAGACCCAGTACTTC.

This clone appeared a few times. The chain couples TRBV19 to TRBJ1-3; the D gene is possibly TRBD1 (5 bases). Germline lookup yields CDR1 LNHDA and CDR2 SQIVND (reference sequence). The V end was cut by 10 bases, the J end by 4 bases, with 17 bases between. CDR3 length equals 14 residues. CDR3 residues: CATRRGGLGNTIYF. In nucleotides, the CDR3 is TGTGCCACCCGCCGCGGGGGTCTCGGAAACACCATATATTTT.

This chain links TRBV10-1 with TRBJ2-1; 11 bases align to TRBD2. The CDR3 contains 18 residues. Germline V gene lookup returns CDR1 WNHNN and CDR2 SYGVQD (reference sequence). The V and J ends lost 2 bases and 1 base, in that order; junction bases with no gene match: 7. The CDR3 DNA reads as TGCGCCAGCAGTGAGGCTCTAGCGGGAGGCGTTTCCTACAATGAGCAGTTCTTC. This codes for CASSEALAGGVSYNEQFF.

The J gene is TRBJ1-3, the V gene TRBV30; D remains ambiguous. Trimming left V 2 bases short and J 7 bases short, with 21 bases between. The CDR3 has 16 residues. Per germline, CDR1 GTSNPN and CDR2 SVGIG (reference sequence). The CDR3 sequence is CAWSRRPTGLRNTIYF. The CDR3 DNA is TGTGCCTGGAGTCGAAGACCCACGGGGTTGAGGAACACCATATATTTT. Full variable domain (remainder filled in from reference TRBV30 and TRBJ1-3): SQTIHQWPATLVQPVGSPLSLECTVEGTSNPNLYWYRQAAGRGLQLLFYSVGIGQISSEVPQNLSASRPQDRQFILSSKKLLLSDSGFYLCAWSRRPTGLRNTIYFGEGSWLTVV.

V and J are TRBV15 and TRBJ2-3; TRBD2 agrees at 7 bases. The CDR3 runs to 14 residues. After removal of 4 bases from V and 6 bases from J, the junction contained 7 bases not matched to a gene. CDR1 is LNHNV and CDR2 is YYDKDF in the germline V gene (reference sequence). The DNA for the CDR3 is TGTGCCACCAGCATCACGACTAGCCTCGATACGCAGTATTTT. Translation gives CATSITTSLDTQYF.

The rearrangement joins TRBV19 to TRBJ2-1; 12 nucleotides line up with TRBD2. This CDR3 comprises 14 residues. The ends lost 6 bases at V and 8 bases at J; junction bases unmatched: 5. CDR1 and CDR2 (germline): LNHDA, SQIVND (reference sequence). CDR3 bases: TGTGCCAGTAGCTGGACTAGCGGGACGTATGAGCAGTTCTTC. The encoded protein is CASSWTSGTYEQFF.

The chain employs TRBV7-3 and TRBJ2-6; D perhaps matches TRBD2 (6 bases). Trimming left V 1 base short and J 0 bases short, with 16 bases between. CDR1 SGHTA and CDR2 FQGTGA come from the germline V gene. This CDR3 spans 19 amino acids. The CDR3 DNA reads TGTGCCAGCAGCTTAAGCTCCGGGACTCCCATCTCTGGGGCCAACGTCCTGACTTTC. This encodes CASSLSSGTPISGANVLTF. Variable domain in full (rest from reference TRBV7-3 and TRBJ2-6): GAGVSQTPSNKVTEKGKYVELRCDPISGHTALYWYRQSLGQGPEFLIYFQGTGAADDSGLPNDRFFAVRPEGSVSTLKIQRTERGDSAVYLCASSLSSGTPISGANVLTFGAGSRLTVL.

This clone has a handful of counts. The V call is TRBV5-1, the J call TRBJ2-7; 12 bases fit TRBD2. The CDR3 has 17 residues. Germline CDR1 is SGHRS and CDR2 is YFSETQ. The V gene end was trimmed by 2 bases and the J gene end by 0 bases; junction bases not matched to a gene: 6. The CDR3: CASSLGLAGTFSYEQYF. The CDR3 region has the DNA TGCGCCAGCAGCTTAGGACTAGCGGGAACCTTCTCCTACGAGCAGTACTTC.

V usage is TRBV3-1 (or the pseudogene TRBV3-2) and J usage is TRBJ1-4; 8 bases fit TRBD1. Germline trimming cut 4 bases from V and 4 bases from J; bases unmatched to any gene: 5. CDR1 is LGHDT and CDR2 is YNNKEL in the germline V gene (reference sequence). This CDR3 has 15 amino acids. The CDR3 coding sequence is TGTGCCAGCAGCCCCCGACAGGGGCTTAATGAAAAACTGTTTTTT. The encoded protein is CASSPRQGLNEKLFF.

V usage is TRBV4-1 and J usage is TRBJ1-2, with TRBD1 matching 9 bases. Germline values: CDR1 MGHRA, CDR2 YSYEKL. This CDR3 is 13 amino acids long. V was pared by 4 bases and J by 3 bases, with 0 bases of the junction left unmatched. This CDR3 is CASSRDRDYGYTF. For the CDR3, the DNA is TGCGCCAGCAGCCGGGACAGGGACTATGGCTACACCTTC.

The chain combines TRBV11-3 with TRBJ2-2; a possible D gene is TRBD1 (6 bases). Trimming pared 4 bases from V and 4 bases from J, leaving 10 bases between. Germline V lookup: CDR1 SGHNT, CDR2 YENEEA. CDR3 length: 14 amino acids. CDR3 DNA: TGTGCCAGCAGCTCGACAGGCCTCACCGGGGAGCTGTTTTTT. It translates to CASSSTGLTGELFF.

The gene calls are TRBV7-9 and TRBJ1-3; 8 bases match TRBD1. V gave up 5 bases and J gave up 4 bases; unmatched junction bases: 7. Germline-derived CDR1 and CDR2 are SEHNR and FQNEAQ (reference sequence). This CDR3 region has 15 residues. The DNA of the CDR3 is TGTGCCAGCAGCCGATCGGACAGGGTAGGAAACACCATATATTTT. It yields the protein CASSRSDRVGNTIYF.

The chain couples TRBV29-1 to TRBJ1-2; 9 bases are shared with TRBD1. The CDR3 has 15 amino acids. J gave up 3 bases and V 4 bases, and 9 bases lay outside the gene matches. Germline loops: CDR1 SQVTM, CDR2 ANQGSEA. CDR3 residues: CSVVRLGDRDYGYTF. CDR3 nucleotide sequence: TGCAGCGTTGTACGTCTTGGGGACAGGGACTATGGCTACACCTTC.

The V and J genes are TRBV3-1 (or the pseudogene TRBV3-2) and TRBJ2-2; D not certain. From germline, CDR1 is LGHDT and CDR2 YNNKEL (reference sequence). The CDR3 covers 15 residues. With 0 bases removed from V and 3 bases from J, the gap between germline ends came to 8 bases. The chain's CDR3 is CASSQDDLYTGELFF. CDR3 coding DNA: TGTGCCAGCAGCCAAGATGACTTGTACACCGGGGAGCTGTTTTTT.

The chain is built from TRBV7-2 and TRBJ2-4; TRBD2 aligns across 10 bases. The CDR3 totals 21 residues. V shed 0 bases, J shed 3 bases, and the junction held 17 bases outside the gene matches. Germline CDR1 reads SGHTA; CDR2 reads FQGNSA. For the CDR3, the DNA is TGTGCCAGCAGCTTAGCGTTTGCTAGCGGGAGCCGCCTCGGTAGCAAAAACATTCAGTACTTC. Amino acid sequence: CASSLAFASGSRLGSKNIQYF.

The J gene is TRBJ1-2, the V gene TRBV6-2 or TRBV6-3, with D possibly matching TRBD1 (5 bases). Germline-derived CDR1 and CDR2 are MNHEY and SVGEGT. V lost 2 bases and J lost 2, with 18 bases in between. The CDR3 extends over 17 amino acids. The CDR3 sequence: CASSYPLSTVRNYGYTF. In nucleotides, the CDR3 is TGTGCCAGCAGTTACCCCCTTTCGACAGTCAGGAACTATGGCTACACCTTC.

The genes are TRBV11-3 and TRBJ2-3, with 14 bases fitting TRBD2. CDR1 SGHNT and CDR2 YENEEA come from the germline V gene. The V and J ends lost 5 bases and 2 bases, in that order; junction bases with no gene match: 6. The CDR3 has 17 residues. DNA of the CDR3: TGTGCCAGCAGCCGGGGACTAGCGGGGGTACTCACAGATACGCAGTATTTT. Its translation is CASSRGLAGVLTDTQYF.